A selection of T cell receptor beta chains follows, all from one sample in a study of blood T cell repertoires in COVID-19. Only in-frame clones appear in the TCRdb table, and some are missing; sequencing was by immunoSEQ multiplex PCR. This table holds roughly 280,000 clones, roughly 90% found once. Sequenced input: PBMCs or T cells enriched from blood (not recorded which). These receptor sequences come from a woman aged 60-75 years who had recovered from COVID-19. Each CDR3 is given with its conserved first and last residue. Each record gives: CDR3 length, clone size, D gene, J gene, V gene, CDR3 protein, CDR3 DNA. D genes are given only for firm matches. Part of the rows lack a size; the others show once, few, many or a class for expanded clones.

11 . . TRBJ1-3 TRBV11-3 CASSYTNTIYF TGTGCCAGCAGTTACACGAACACCATATATTTT
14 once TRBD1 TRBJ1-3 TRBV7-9 CASSTTGSGNTIYF TGTGCCAGCAGTACGACAGGGTCTGGAAACACCATATATTTT
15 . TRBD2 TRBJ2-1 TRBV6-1 CASSQTSGTYNEQFF TGTGCCAGCAGCCAGACTAGCGGGACCTACAATGAGCAGTTCTTC
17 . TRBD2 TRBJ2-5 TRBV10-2 CASSEVHRLAVKETQYF TGCGCCAGCAGTGAAGTTCATCGACTAGCGGTAAAAGAGACCCAGTACTTC
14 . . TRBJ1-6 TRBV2 CASSVRDTNSPLHF TGTGCCAGCAGCGTCCGGGACACCAATTCACCCCTCCACTTT
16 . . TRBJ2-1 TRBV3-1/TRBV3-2 CASSRGGGGSYNEQFF TGTGCCAGCAGCCGAGGGGGGGGTGGTTCCTACAATGAGCAGTTCTTC
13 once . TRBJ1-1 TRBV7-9 CAYRTGANTEAFF TGTGCCTACCGCACGGGTGCGAACACTGAAGCTTTCTTT
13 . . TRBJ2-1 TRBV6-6 CASAKLLYNEQFF TGTGCCAGCGCGAAACTTCTTTACAATGAGCAGTTCTTC
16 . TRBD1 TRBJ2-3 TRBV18 CASSPPGTGLADTQYF TGTGCCAGCTCACCTCCCGGGACAGGGCTCGCAGATACGCAGTATTTT
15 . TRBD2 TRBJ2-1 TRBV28 CASITLAGGENEQFF TGTGCCAGCATCACTCTAGCGGGAGGTGAGAATGAGCAGTTCTTC
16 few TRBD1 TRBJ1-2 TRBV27 CASSSFGTGPRVGYTF TGTGCCAGTTCGAGCTTTGGGACAGGTCCGCGGGTTGGCTACACCTTC
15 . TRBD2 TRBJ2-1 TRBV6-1 CASSEGLAGYLEQFF TGTGCCAGCAGTGAAGGACTAGCGGGATACCTCGAGCAGTTCTTC
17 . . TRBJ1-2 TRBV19 CASSPPKGGGMDYGYTF TGTGCCAGTAGTCCCCCGAAAGGGGGAGGGATGGACTATGGCTACACCTTC
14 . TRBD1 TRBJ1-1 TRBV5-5 CASRRDRENTEAFF TGTGCCAGCAGGCGGGACAGGGAAAACACTGAAGCTTTCTTT
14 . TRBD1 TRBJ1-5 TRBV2 CASSGRGRNQPQHF TGTGCCAGCAGTGGAAGGGGGCGGAATCAGCCCCAGCATTTT